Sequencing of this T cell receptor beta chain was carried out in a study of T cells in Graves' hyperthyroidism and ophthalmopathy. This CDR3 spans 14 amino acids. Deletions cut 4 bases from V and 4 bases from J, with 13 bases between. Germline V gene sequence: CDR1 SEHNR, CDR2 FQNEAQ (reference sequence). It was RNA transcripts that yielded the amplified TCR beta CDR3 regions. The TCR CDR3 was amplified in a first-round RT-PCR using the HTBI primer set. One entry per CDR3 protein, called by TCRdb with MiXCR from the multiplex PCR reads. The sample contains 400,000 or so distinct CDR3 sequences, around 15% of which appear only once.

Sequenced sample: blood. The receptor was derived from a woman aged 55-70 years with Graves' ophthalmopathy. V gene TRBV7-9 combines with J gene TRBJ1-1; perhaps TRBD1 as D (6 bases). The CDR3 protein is CASSYRDQGTEAFF. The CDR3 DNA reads TGTGCCAGCAGCTACAGGGACCAGGGCACTGAAGCTTTCTTT. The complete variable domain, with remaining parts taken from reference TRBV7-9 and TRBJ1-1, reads DTGVSQNPRHKITKRGQNVTFRCDPISEHNRLYWYRQTLGQGPEFLTYFQNEAQLEKSRLLSDRFSAERPKGSFSTLEIQRTEQGDSAMYLCASSYRDQGTEAFFGQGTRLTVV.